The entry below describes one T cell receptor (beta chain). The data stem from a study of radiotherapy plus CTLA-4 blockade in lung cancer. Generated by immunoSEQ multiplex PCR, the TCRdb table keeps only in-frame clones and is missing some. There are 85,000 to 120,000 clones in the sample; more than 75% occur only once, and 2% to 3% lies in the top ten. Germline V gene data show CDR1 as LNHDA and CDR2 as SQIVND (reference sequence). This CDR3 has 11 amino acids. Trimming took 5 bases from V and 8 from J, leaving 9 bases between them. This TCR was recovered from a human donor with non-small cell lung cancer that progressed on radiotherapy plus ipilimumab. Some clones in this sample may be carry-over from other donors' samples. This sequence joins TRBV19 and TRBJ1-2; possible D gene TRBD1, 6 bases. The sequences come from peripheral blood, collected from a patient treated with radiotherapy plus ipilimumab. The CDR3 bases are TGTGCCAGTAGTCGGCAGGGGGGCTACACCTTC. Translation: CASSRQGGYTF.